This passage covers 9 T cell receptor beta chains from one sample sequenced in a study of neurological immune-mediated disorders. TCRdb passed the 5' RACE reads through MiXCR, listing each CDR3 protein once. Seen here are more than 10,000 distinct CDR3 sequences, 22% observed once, and the top ten hold roughly 15%. Sequenced sample: CD8+ T cells from blood. These receptors originate from a woman aged 40 to 55 with multiple sclerosis.

This clonotype was observed many times. V usage is TRBV5-6 and J usage is TRBJ2-7; 9 positions agree with TRBD2. Trimming took 4 bases from V and 3 from J; bases not matched to a gene: 2. Looked up from germline, CDR1 is SGHDT and CDR2 is YYEEEE. This CDR3 region has 13 residues. CDR3 protein: CASSLAGYYEQYF. Written as DNA, the CDR3 is TGTGCCAGCAGCCTAGCGGGATACTACGAGCAGTACTTC.

This clonotype was observed many times. The gene calls are TRBV5-1 and TRBJ1-2, with D possibly matching TRBD1 (5 bases). Deletions cut 1 base from V and 4 bases from J, with 5 bases between. This CDR3 comprises 12 residues. Germline loops: CDR1 SGHRS, CDR2 YFSETQ. The CDR3 DNA reads as TGCGCCAGCAGCTTGAGGGGCTATGGCTACACCTTC. It specifies CASSLRGYGYTF.

This clonotype has at least ten counts. The chain couples TRBV11-3 to TRBJ2-1; tentatively, D is TRBD1 (5 bases). The germline gives CDR1 SGHNT, CDR2 YENEEA. The V end lost 5 bases, the J end lost 4 bases, and 15 bases lay between the germline ends. This CDR3 spans 15 amino acids. CDR3 residues: CASSLGHRTYNEQFF. For the CDR3, the DNA is TGTGCCAGCAGCCTCGGACATAGAACTTACAATGAGCAGTTCTTC.

CDR3 bases: TGTGCCATCAGTAATTCAGGGGGCTCTGGGGAGCAGTACTTC. Translation: CAISNSGGSGEQYF. The chain employs TRBV10-3 and TRBJ2-7, with 8 positions matching TRBD1. The V gene's germline CDR1 is ENHRY and CDR2 SYGVKD. The junction had 10 bases not matched to a gene; V was cut back by 5 bases and J by 7 bases. This CDR3 has 14 residues.

This clonotype was counted ten times or more. The rearrangement links TRBV7-3 to TRBJ2-4, with D perhaps TRBD1 or TRBD2 (6 bases each). Germline V gene lookup returns CDR1 SGHTA and CDR2 FQGTGA. The CDR3 is made up of 13 amino acids. Deletions cut 5 bases from V and 5 bases from J, with 10 bases between. CDR3 sequence reads: CASSPGAQNIQYF. CDR3 sequence (DNA): TGTGCCAGCAGCCCGGGGGCCCAAAACATTCAGTACTTC.

Ten or more counts support this clonotype. This rearrangement joins TRBV7-9 to TRBJ1-1; TRBD1 is a possible D gene (5 bases). Germline V CDR1 and CDR2: SEHNR, FQNEAQ (reference sequence). The CDR3 is 14 residues long. Trimming cost V 2 bases and J 0 bases, with 7 bases left between them. The CDR3 nucleotides are TGTGCCAGCAGCTTACAGGGACTGAACACTGAAGCTTTCTTT. Amino acids: CASSLQGLNTEAFF.

The J gene is TRBJ2-1, the V gene TRBV25-1; 7 positions agree with TRBD2. V shed 9 bases and J 6 bases; nucleotides not matched to a gene: 5. This CDR3 is 12 amino acids long. Per the germline V gene, CDR1 is MGHDK and CDR2 is SYGVNS. Here the CDR3 reads CASYGRANEQFF. The CDR3 coding sequence is TGTGCCAGTTATGGGAGGGCCAATGAGCAGTTCTTC.

This clonotype is termed medium-sized. The V gene is TRBV9, the J gene TRBJ2-3, with D perhaps TRBD1 or TRBD2 (5 bases each). V shed 4 bases and J shed 0 bases, with 27 bases lying between them. Germline V gene data show CDR1 as SGDLS and CDR2 as YYNGEE. The CDR3 has 20 residues. For the CDR3, the DNA is TGTGCCAGCAGCCCTCCCCTTTGGGGGAGATACGCCTCTAGCACAGATACGCAGTATTTT. Translating it yields CASSPPLWGRYASSTDTQYF.

In its sample, this clonotype is medium-sized (0.01 to 0.1%). J is TRBJ1-6 and V is TRBV6-5; TRBD1 aligns across 9 bases. This CDR3 region has 14 residues. Germline V lookup: CDR1 MNHEY, CDR2 SVGAGI. V trimming: 7 bases; J trimming: 9 bases; junction bases outside the gene matches: 7. The CDR3 DNA sequence: TGTGCCAGCAAAACAGGGGGCATAGGTTCACCCCTCCACTTT. Translated: CASKTGGIGSPLHF.